The rows below give T cell receptor beta chains drawn from one sample of a study of CD8 T cells in ankylosing spondylitis. TCRdb processed the 5' RACE reads anew with MiXCR; each CDR3 protein has one entry. Found here are a few hundred thousand distinct CDR3 sequences, roughly 25% of them singletons; the top ten hold roughly 0.6%. Sample: blood, either unsorted or a sorted T cell fraction (not recorded which). The origin of the receptors is a male donor with ankylosing spondylitis or in good health (not recorded which). The CDR3 runs from the conserved cysteine through the conserved F or W. Fields, in order: J gene, V gene, CDR3 protein.

J: TRBJ1-1
V: TRBV5-1
CDR3: CASSDPGRDEAFF

J: TRBJ2-7
V: TRBV29-1
CDR3: CSVGAGVSYEQYF

J: TRBJ1-5
V: TRBV14
CDR3: CASQVDRGSQPQHF

J: TRBJ1-6
V: TRBV20-1
CDR3: CSARGSRRAASPLHF

J: TRBJ2-3
V: TRBV12-3/TRBV12-4
CDR3: CASGEGQGVGDTQYF

J: TRBJ2-1
V: TRBV4-2
CDR3: CASSQDTGGIYNEQSF

J: TRBJ2-1
V: TRBV4-1
CDR3: CASSQDSFVGRNEQFF

J: TRBJ1-5
V: TRBV12-3/TRBV12-4
CDR3: CASSLSAGLQPQHF

J: TRBJ2-1
V: TRBV29-1
CDR3: CSVRRAGTYNEQFF

J: TRBJ2-3
V: TRBV20-1
CDR3: CSAIPVDTQYF

J: TRBJ2-4
V: TRBV11-2
CDR3: CASLDTTGSYLAKNIQYF

J: TRBJ1-1
V: TRBV29-1
CDR3: CSVNRHMNTEAFF

J: TRBJ2-1
V: TRBV7-3
CDR3: CASSLNPAGNEQFF

J: TRBJ2-1
V: TRBV29-1
CDR3: CSTDHGTGIIEQFF

J: TRBJ2-5
V: TRBV12-3/TRBV12-4
CDR3: CASSPWGRGFQETQYF

J: TRBJ2-1
V: TRBV12-3/TRBV12-4
CDR3: CASSLRGGLFF

J: TRBJ2-7
V: TRBV20-1
CDR3: CSARQGNTYEQYF

J: TRBJ2-6
V: TRBV6-5
CDR3: CASSYLGLGSSGANVLTF

J: TRBJ1-1
V: TRBV29-1
CDR3: CSVLGTGRTEAFF

J: TRBJ2-7
V: TRBV12-3/TRBV12-4
CDR3: CASSSPLTYEQYF

J: TRBJ2-5
V: TRBV11-2
CDR3: CASSPLFGTSGGAETQYF

J: TRBJ2-5
V: TRBV7-8
CDR3: CASSEMRVGETQYF

J: TRBJ2-5
V: TRBV20-1
CDR3: CSAPGLGQETQYF

J: TRBJ1-4
V: TRBV20-1
CDR3: CSAFRGGEEKLFF

J: TRBJ2-1
V: TRBV24-1
CDR3: CATSVSGTFNEQFF

J: TRBJ2-7
V: TRBV5-1
CDR3: CASSYTDGYEQYF

J: TRBJ2-7
V: TRBV20-1
CDR3: CSALQGTKPLEQYF

J: TRBJ2-3
V: TRBV20-1
CDR3: CSALTSTDTQYF

J: TRBJ2-7
V: TRBV7-9
CDR3: CASLPKNAYEQYF

J: TRBJ2-7
V: TRBV12-3/TRBV12-4
CDR3: CASSVWGEVYEQYF

J: TRBJ2-5
V: TRBV29-1
CDR3: CSVPQGFETQYF

J: TRBJ1-5
V: TRBV12-3/TRBV12-4
CDR3: CASSFGVSNQPQHF

J: TRBJ1-1
V: TRBV29-1
CDR3: CSAPGEVNTEAFF

J: TRBJ2-7
V: TRBV12-3/TRBV12-4
CDR3: CASTEGGYYEQYF

J: TRBJ2-1
V: TRBV6-5
CDR3: CASSYSPGQGARRQFF

J: TRBJ2-3
V: TRBV29-1
CDR3: CSVEKGTDTQYF

J: TRBJ2-1
V: TRBV20-1
CDR3: CSGSGGFSYNEQFF

J: TRBJ2-7
V: TRBV9
CDR3: CASSAGLSYEQYF

J: TRBJ2-5
V: TRBV12-3/TRBV12-4
CDR3: CASNGLAGQETQYF

J: TRBJ2-5
V: TRBV24-1
CDR3: CATSDPSGKETQYF

J: TRBJ2-5
V: TRBV20-1
CDR3: CSARSPTSVEETQYF

J: TRBJ2-2
V: TRBV20-1
CDR3: CSAPDQNTGELFF

J: TRBJ2-7
V: TRBV12-3/TRBV12-4
CDR3: CASSFRTGGGEQYF

J: TRBJ1-5
V: TRBV15
CDR3: CATSRDRQGGKHQPQHF

J: TRBJ2-5
V: TRBV6-5
CDR3: CASSYVETQYF

J: TRBJ2-5
V: TRBV21-1
CDR3: CASSNRHETQYF

J: TRBJ2-3
V: TRBV20-1
CDR3: CSASGVHQSTDTQYF

J: TRBJ2-3
V: TRBV20-1
CDR3: CSARITDTQYF

J: TRBJ2-1
V: TRBV20-1
CDR3: CSATGLASSYNEQFF

J: TRBJ2-3
V: TRBV7-9
CDR3: CASSFPAGSSTDTQYF

J: TRBJ2-3
V: TRBV29-1
CDR3: CSVGSPDTQYF

J: TRBJ2-7
V: TRBV27
CDR3: CASSSPQGRNRTYEQYF

J: TRBJ2-1
V: TRBV6-5
CDR3: CASSYATSSGNEQFF